This TCR beta chain was obtained from a study of technical replicates of blood from a few donors. The V end was cut by 2 bases, the J end by 3 bases, with 20 bases between. The V gene's germline CDR1 is SGHVS and CDR2 FQNEAQ. This CDR3 is built from 18 residues. This table comes from immunoSEQ multiplex PCR, and its TCRdb copy is limited to in-frame clones, with some not included. The sample shows roughly 72,000 clones, nearly 95% of them seen only once. The rearrangement joins TRBV7-8 to TRBJ2-1, with D possibly TRBD2 on 6 matching bases. This TCR came from a human donor in good health. Sequencing was done on a sample of T cells isolated from PBMCs. The CDR3 bases are TGTGCCAGCAGCTTACTCACTAGCTCCATAGCAGTCTACAATGAGCAGTTCTTC. Its protein product is CASSLLTSSIAVYNEQFF.